A selection of T cell receptor beta chains follows, all from one sample in a study of blood T cell repertoires in COVID-19. Libraries were prepared by immunoSEQ multiplex PCR; TCRdb keeps only in-frame clonotypes and omits some of them. The table records just over 250,000 clones, about 86% of them present only once. Material: PBMCs or T cells enriched from blood (not recorded which). These receptors came from a man aged 30 to 45 with acute COVID-19. Each CDR3 is given with its conserved first and last residue. The D gene is left open where the match is weak.

V: TRBV11-3
D: .
J: TRBJ1-4
length: 15
CDR3: CASSLWRQDNEKLFF

V: TRBV5-6
D: .
J: TRBJ2-1
length: 12
CDR3: CASSLVRNEQFF

V: TRBV24-1
D: TRBD1
J: TRBJ2-1
length: 17
CDR3: CATSETGTGMNYNEQFF

V: TRBV2
D: .
J: TRBJ1-2
length: 13
CDR3: CASRPGDVSGYTF

V: TRBV7-6
D: .
J: TRBJ2-1
length: 15
CDR3: CASSPRGAGNNEQFF

V: TRBV28
D: TRBD2
J: TRBJ2-5
length: 16
CDR3: CASTSRGGKFQETQYF

V: TRBV10-3
D: .
J: TRBJ2-4
length: 14
CDR3: CAISEAGAKNIQYF

V: TRBV7-9
D: .
J: TRBJ2-2
length: 13
CDR3: CASREVNTGELFF

V: TRBV2
D: .
J: TRBJ1-5
length: 13
CDR3: CASNERPNQPQHF

V: TRBV5-1
D: .
J: TRBJ2-2
length: 15
CDR3: CASSPYRDGTGELFF

V: TRBV14
D: .
J: TRBJ1-6
length: 15
CDR3: CASSQAQGQNSPLHF

V: TRBV7-8
D: TRBD2
J: TRBJ2-4
length: 17
CDR3: CASSLDNGGLAVNIQYF

V: TRBV6-5
D: .
J: TRBJ2-2
length: 14
CDR3: CASRRQPNTGELFF

V: TRBV5-4
D: .
J: TRBJ1-2
length: 12
CDR3: CASSLMEDGYTF

V: TRBV19
D: TRBD1
J: TRBJ1-6
length: 13
CDR3: CASSSTGVSPLHF

V: TRBV6-5
D: .
J: TRBJ2-2
length: 15
CDR3: CASSPRQTNTGELFF

V: TRBV30
D: TRBD2
J: TRBJ2-5
length: 15
CDR3: CAWRGGLAGVETQYF

V: TRBV6-5
D: .
J: TRBJ1-2
length: 12
CDR3: CATQTDNYGYTF

V: TRBV3-1/TRBV3-2
D: .
J: TRBJ1-1
length: 15
CDR3: CASSQDTGGRTEAFF

V: TRBV2
D: TRBD2
J: TRBJ2-2
length: 16
CDR3: CASRRTSGRGTGELFF

V: TRBV19
D: TRBD2
J: TRBJ2-1
length: 15
CDR3: CASSIVSGGNNEQFF

V: TRBV29-1
D: .
J: TRBJ2-3
length: 12
CDR3: CSVGGGTDTQYF

V: TRBV18
D: TRBD1
J: TRBJ1-5
length: 16
CDR3: CASSLQAQGANQPQHF

V: TRBV5-1
D: .
J: TRBJ2-1
length: 15
CDR3: CASSLVGQGLREQFF

V: TRBV3-1/TRBV3-2
D: TRBD1
J: TRBJ1-1
length: 14
CDR3: CALRTGAKNTEAFF

V: TRBV7-9
D: .
J: TRBJ1-3
length: 16
CDR3: CASSPDRPSSGNTIYF

V: TRBV6-5
D: .
J: TRBJ1-6
length: 15
CDR3: CASSYLVGSSSPLHF

V: TRBV7-2
D: .
J: TRBJ2-5
length: 15
CDR3: CASSSSLGWGETQYF

V: TRBV5-6
D: TRBD2
J: TRBJ2-1
length: 17
CDR3: CASSLGGSGSSYNEQFF

V: TRBV7-9
D: TRBD2
J: TRBJ2-2
length: 16
CDR3: CASSFRTRVNTGELFF

V: TRBV19
D: TRBD1
J: TRBJ1-2
length: 13
CDR3: CASSIDRDGGYTF

V: TRBV29-1
D: TRBD2
J: TRBJ2-1
length: 14
CDR3: CSVASGASYNEQFF

V: TRBV11-3
D: .
J: TRBJ1-5
length: 12
CDR3: CASSLGTGPQHF